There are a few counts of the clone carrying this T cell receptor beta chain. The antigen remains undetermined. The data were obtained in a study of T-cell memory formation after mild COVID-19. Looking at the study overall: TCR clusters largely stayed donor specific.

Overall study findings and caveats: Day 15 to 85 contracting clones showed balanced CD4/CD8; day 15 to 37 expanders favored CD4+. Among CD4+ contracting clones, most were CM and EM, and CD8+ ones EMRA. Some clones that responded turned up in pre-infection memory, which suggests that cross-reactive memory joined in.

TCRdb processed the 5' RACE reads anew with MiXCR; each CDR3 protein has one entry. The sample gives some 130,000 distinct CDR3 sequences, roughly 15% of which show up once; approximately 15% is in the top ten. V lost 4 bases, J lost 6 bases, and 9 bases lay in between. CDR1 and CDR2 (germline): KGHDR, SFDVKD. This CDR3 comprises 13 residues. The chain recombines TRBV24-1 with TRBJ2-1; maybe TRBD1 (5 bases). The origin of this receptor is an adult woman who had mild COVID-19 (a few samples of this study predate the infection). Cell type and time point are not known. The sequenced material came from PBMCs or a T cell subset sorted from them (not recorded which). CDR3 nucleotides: TGTGCCACCAGTGAGGGGCACTTCAATGAGCAGTTCTTC. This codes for CATSEGHFNEQFF.